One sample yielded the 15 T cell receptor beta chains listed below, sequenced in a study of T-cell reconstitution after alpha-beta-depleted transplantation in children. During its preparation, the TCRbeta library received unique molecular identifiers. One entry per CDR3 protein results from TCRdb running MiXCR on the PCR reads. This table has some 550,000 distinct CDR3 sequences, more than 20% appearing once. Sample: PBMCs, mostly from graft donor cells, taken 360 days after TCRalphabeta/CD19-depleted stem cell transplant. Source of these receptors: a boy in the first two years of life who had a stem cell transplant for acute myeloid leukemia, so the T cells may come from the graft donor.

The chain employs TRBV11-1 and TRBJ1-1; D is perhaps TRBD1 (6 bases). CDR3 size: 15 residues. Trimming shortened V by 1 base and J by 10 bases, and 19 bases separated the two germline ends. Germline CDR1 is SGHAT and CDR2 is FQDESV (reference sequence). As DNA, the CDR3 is TGTGCCAGCAGCTTAGGGGGGCGGCCCGGCTTTGGAGCTTTCTTT. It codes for CASSLGGRPGFGAFF.

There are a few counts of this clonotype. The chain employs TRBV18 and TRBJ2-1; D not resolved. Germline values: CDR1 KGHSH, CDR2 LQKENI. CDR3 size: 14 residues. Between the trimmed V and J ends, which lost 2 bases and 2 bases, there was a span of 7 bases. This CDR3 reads CASSPANPYNEQFF. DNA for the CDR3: TGTGCCAGCTCACCAGCTAACCCCTACAATGAGCAGTTCTTC.

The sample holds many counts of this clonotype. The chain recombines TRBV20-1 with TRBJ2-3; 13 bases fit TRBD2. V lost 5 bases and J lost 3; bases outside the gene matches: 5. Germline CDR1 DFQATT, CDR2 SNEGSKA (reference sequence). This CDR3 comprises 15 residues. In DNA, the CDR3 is TGCAGTGCTTTTGTGACTAGCGGGGGGACAGATACGCAGTATTTT. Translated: CSAFVTSGGTDTQYF.

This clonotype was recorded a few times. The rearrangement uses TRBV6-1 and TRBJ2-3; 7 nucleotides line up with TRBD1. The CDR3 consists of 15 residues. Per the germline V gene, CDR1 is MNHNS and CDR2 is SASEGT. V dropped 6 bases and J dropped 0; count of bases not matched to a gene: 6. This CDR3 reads CASRQAGGSTDTQYF. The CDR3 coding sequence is TGTGCCAGCAGACAGGCAGGGGGAAGCACAGATACGCAGTATTTT.

CDR3 nucleotides: TGTGCCAGCAGCGGACGCCAGGGACTGGCCATATATTTT. This gives the protein CASSGRQGLAIYF. The V call is TRBV12-3 or TRBV12-4, the J call TRBJ1-3; the D gene is possibly TRBD1 (5 bases). V was shortened by 6 bases and J by 11 bases, with 17 bases between the two germline ends. The CDR3 consists of 13 residues.

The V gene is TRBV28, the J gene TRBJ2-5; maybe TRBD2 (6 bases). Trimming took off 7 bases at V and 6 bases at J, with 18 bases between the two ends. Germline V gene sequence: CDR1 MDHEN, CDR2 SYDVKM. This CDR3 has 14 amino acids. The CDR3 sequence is CASNRDPGEKTQYF. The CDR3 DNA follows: TGTGCCAGCAACCGAGACCCGGGAGAAAAGACCCAGTACTTC.

CDR3 DNA: TGTGCCATCAGTGCTTACTGGGACAGGGGGCGAGGGTTTGGGGGCTACACCTTC. Protein sequence: CAISAYWDRGRGFGGYTF. The genes are TRBV10-3 and TRBJ1-2; TRBD1 aligns across 12 bases. Losses at the gene ends were 4 bases for V and 8 bases for J; bases not matched to a gene: 17. This CDR3 spans 18 amino acids. CDR1 is ENHRY and CDR2 is SYGVKD in the germline V gene.

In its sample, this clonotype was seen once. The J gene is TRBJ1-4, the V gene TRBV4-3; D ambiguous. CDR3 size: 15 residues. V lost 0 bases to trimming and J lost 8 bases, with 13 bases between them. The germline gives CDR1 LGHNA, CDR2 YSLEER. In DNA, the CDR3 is TGCGCCAGCAGCCAAGATCGACCCCAGAGCGAAAAACTGTTTTTT. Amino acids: CASSQDRPQSEKLFF.

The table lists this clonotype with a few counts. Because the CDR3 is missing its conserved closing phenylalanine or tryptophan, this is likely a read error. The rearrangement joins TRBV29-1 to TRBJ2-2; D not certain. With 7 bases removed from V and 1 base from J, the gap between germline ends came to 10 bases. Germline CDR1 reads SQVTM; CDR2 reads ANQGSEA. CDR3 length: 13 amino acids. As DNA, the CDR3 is TGCAGCGCTAAATCCGTGAACACCGGGGAGCTGTTTCTT. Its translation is CSAKSVNTGELFL.

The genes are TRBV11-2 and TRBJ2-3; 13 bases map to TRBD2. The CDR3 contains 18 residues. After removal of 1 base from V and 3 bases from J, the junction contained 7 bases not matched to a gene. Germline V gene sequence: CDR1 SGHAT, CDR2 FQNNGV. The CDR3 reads CASSLVTSGGARTDTQYF. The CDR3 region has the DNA TGTGCCAGCAGCTTAGTCACTAGCGGGGGGGCAAGGACAGATACGCAGTATTTT.

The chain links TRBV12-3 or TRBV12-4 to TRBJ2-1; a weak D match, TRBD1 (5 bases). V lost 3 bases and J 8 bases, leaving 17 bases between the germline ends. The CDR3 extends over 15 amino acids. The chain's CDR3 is CASSFWAGITDEQFF. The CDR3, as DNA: TGTGCCAGCAGTTTCTGGGCAGGGATTACGGATGAGCAGTTCTTC.

The CDR3 is CASSQDRSTQYF. The CDR3 nucleotides read TGTGCCAGCAGCCAAGATCGCAGTACGCAGTATTTT. The chain combines TRBV14 with TRBJ2-3, with D unresolved. Germline-derived CDR1 and CDR2 are SGHDN and FVKESK. V was cut by 0 bases and J by 8 bases, with 6 bases left in between. This CDR3 has 12 amino acids. The full variable domain, its missing parts supplied by reference TRBV14 and TRBJ2-3, is EAGVTQFPSHSVIEKGQTVTLRCDPISGHDNLYWYRRVMGKEIKFLLHFVKESKQDESGMPNNRFLAERTGGTYSTLKVQPAELEDSGVYFCASSQDRSTQYFGPGTRLTVL.

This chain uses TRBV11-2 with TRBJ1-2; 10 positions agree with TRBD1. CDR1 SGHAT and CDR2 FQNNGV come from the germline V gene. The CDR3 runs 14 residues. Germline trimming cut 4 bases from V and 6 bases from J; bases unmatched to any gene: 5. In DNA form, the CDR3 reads TGTGCCAGCAGCTCCGCCGGGACAGGGGATGGCTACACCTTC. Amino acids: CASSSAGTGDGYTF.

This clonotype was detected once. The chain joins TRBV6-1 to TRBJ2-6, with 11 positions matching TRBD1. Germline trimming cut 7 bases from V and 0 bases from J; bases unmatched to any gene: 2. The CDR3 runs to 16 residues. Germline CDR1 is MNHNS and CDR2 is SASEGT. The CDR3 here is CASIGTGGSGANVLTF. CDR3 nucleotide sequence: TGTGCCAGCATAGGGACAGGGGGCTCTGGGGCCAACGTCCTGACTTTC.

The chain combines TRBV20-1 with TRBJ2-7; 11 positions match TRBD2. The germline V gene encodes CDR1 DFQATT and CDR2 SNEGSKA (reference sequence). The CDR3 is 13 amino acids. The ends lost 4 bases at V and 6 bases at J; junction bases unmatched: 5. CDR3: CSAITSGGVEQYF. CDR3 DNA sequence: TGCAGTGCTATTACTAGCGGGGGAGTCGAGCAGTACTTC.